These T cell receptor beta chains were read from a single sample in a study of CD8 T cells in ankylosing spondylitis. One entry per CDR3 protein results from TCRdb running MiXCR on the 5' RACE reads. Of under 850,000 distinct CDR3 sequences listed, around a fifth are singletons. The sample was blood, either unsorted or a sorted T cell fraction (not recorded which). These receptors were collected from a male donor with ankylosing spondylitis. Both conserved end residues are part of each CDR3. A D gene is named only where the DNA matches it firmly. Only some rows state a clone size, as once, few, many or a class for expanded clones.

cdr3_nt cdr3_aa d_call j_call clone_size v_call
TGTGCCAGCAGCTTAGCGCTGGGGCTAGACGAGACCCAGTACTTC CASSLALGLDETQYF . TRBJ2-5 . TRBV7-9
TGTGCCAGCAGGGATAGCGGGAGTCTGAATGAGCAGTTCTTC CASRDSGSLNEQFF TRBD2 TRBJ2-1 . TRBV12-3/TRBV12-4
TGCGCCAGCAGCTTGGCGGCGGCAGGGGGACACGAGCAGTACTTC CASSLAAAGGHEQYF TRBD1 TRBJ2-7 . TRBV5-1
TGCAGCGTTGAAGATCTGGGGGGCGAGCAGTACTTC CSVEDLGGEQYF . TRBJ2-7 few TRBV29-1
TGTGCCAGCAGCCCCGGGACAACAAATTACAATGAGCAGTTCTTC CASSPGTTNYNEQFF . TRBJ2-1 . TRBV7-6
TGTGCCAGCAGCGACGGGATAGGGGGAGGAAAAGGCTACACCTTC CASSDGIGGGKGYTF . TRBJ1-2 . TRBV25-1
TGTGCCAGCAGTGACTCCAGCGGGGGGCACAATGAGCAGTTCTTC CASSDSSGGHNEQFF TRBD2 TRBJ2-1 many TRBV6-4
TGTGCCACCAGCGATTACCGGGACAGGGTTGGAGATACGCAGTATTTT CATSDYRDRVGDTQYF TRBD1 TRBJ2-3 . TRBV15
TGTGCCAGCAGTTTTCCGGGGGCGCGTGGTCAGCCCCAGCATTTT CASSFPGARGQPQHF . TRBJ1-5 few TRBV28
TGTGCCAGCAGCTCCCTGCGTGGGGCCGACTACGAGCAGTACTTC CASSSLRGADYEQYF . TRBJ2-7 . TRBV7-9
TGTGCCAGCAGTTTATCTCATCCGGGGAACAGGGGGCAGGATGAGCAGTTCTTC CASSLSHPGNRGQDEQFF TRBD1 TRBJ2-1 many TRBV27
TGTGCCAGCAGTGAATGGGGCGTGAGCTCCTACAATGAGCAGTTCTTC CASSEWGVSSYNEQFF . TRBJ2-1 . TRBV6-1
TGCGCCAGCAGCCAAGAGGCCCGGGACACAGGAGATACGCAGTATTTT CASSQEARDTGDTQYF . TRBJ2-3 few TRBV4-1
TGTGCCAGCAAGTCCACAACTAATGAAAAACTGTTTTTT CASKSTTNEKLFF . TRBJ1-4 . TRBV6-6
TGTGCCAGCAGCTACAAGGGACAGGGGGACACTGAAGCTTTCTTT CASSYKGQGDTEAFF TRBD1 TRBJ1-1 . TRBV9
TGTGCCAGCAGTTCCACTGTCAAAGAGAGCTATGGCTACACCTTC CASSSTVKESYGYTF . TRBJ1-2 . TRBV12-3/TRBV12-4
TGCAGTGCTAGAGACGGACTGCTAAACTATGGCTACACCTTC CSARDGLLNYGYTF . TRBJ1-2 . TRBV20-1
TGCGCCAGCAGCCAAGAACCTCAACCAACTAATGAAAAACTGTTTTTT CASSQEPQPTNEKLFF . TRBJ1-4 few TRBV4-1
TGCGCCAGCAGCCCTACAGGGGGCCCCGCCTACGAGCAGTACTTC CASSPTGGPAYEQYF TRBD1 TRBJ2-7 . TRBV4-3
TGCAGTGCTAGAGACGGGGCCGGGAGGTTTTCTAAGGGCACTGAAGCTTTCTTT CSARDGAGRFSKGTEAFF . TRBJ1-1 . TRBV20-1
TGCGCCAGCAGTGGTTCCTCAGAACAGCCCCAGCATTTT CASSGSSEQPQHF . TRBJ1-5 few TRBV10-2
TGCAGTGCGTGGGACTCAAGGGGCACCGGGGAGCTGTTTTTT CSAWDSRGTGELFF . TRBJ2-2 . TRBV20-1
TGTGCCAGCAGAAGGACAGGGGGTAATTCACCCCTCCACTTT CASRRTGGNSPLHF TRBD1 TRBJ1-6 . TRBV11-2
TGTGCCAGCACCCCTCCCCTGGGACTAGCGGGAGCCAAAAACATTCAGTACTTC CASTPPLGLAGAKNIQYF . TRBJ2-4 once TRBV21-1
TGCGCCAGCACTCCTGAGGGGGTCGGTACAGATACGCAGTATTTT CASTPEGVGTDTQYF . TRBJ2-3 . TRBV5-1
TGCAGTGCTACCAGCGCTAACACCGGGGAGCTGTTTTTT CSATSANTGELFF . TRBJ2-2 . TRBV20-1
TGTGCCAGTAGTATTACTAGCGGGTTTAACGGTGAGCAGTTCTTC CASSITSGFNGEQFF TRBD2 TRBJ2-1 . TRBV27
TGTGCCAGCAGCGTAAGCTCTAACTATGGCTACACCTTC CASSVSSNYGYTF . TRBJ1-2 . TRBV9
TGTGCCAGCAGTCAAGGACTAGCACCGGGCGGGGAGCTGTTTTTT CASSQGLAPGGELFF TRBD2 TRBJ2-2 . TRBV12-3/TRBV12-4
TGTGCCAGCAGCCCAGGGGGCAGAATTAATGAAAAACTGTTTTTT CASSPGGRINEKLFF TRBD1 TRBJ1-4 . TRBV9
TGCAGCGTTGCGGACAGCTACACAGATACGCAGTATTTT CSVADSYTDTQYF . TRBJ2-3 few TRBV29-1
TGTGCCAGCAGCCAACGGTCGGACACTGAAGCTTTCTTT CASSQRSDTEAFF . TRBJ1-1 many TRBV3-1
TGCGCCAGCAGCTTAGATGCTTGGACCAGGGCGGATGGCTACACCTTC CASSLDAWTRADGYTF . TRBJ1-2 . TRBV5-1
TGTGCCAGCAGTGCCCTACGGGGCTTACACTACGAGCAGTACTTC CASSALRGLHYEQYF . TRBJ2-7 few TRBV25-1
TGTGCCAGCAGCCAACCTAGAGGCACACAGCAGTTCTTC CASSQPRGTQQFF . TRBJ2-1 . TRBV14
TGCAGTGCTAGAGATCGGCTAGCGGAGATCAATGAGCAGTTCTTC CSARDRLAEINEQFF TRBD2 TRBJ2-1 . TRBV20-1
TGCGCCAGCAGCCCAGGAGGGGACATAGAGACCCAGTACTTC CASSPGGDIETQYF . TRBJ2-5 . TRBV5-1
TGCAGCGTTGACGGCGGGTCCTACAATGAGCAGTTCTTC CSVDGGSYNEQFF . TRBJ2-1 . TRBV29-1
TGTGCCAGCAGTCCTCTAGCGGGCGGTTTCAATGAGCAGTTCTTC CASSPLAGGFNEQFF TRBD2 TRBJ2-1 . TRBV28
TGTGCCAGCAACCTTGGGGGGGACGGGTACAATGAGCAGTTCTTC CASNLGGDGYNEQFF TRBD2 TRBJ2-1 . TRBV11-2
TGTGCCAGCAGCTTGCCGAGCGGGAGGGCTCGAGAGCAGTACTTC CASSLPSGRAREQYF TRBD2 TRBJ2-7 once TRBV5-4
TGTGCCAGCAGTGAATATGTGGCGGGAGGGCCTTTAGATACGCAGTATTTT CASSEYVAGGPLDTQYF TRBD2 TRBJ2-3 many TRBV25-1
TGCAGTGCTTCTCGGACTAGCGGGGGGGGACTCACAGATACGCAGTATTTT CSASRTSGGGLTDTQYF TRBD2 TRBJ2-3 few TRBV20-1